The table lists the clone carrying this T cell receptor beta chain with a few counts. Its antigen is still unknown. The sample originates from a study of post-analysis software for immune sequencing data. Overall study context: Relapsing-remitting, secondary progressive and progressive-relapsing courses of multiple sclerosis were included. Overall study results and limits: Controls significantly exceeded multiple sclerosis patients in normalized Chao1 diversity. Clustering by F measure revealed strong co-clustering among samples prepared together in one batch.

cDNA libraries of TCR beta carried unique molecular identifiers. Once about 0.9 to 11 million T cells were used, some 500,000 cDNA molecules resulted. TCRdb re-called the PCR reads with MiXCR, one entry per CDR3 protein. Among 750,000 to 950,000 distinct CDR3 sequences listed, around 53% were seen once. This receptor was taken from a girl aged 10-17 years with multiple sclerosis. Sequenced material: blood.

CDR3 sequence reads: CSSLVEWGANVLTF. The CDR3, as DNA: TGCAGCTCCCTGGTCGAGTGGGGGGCCAACGTCCTGACTTTC. The chain has TRBV29-1 and TRBJ2-6, with D unclear. Trimming took 8 bases from V and 4 from J, leaving 15 bases between them. This CDR3 is built from 14 residues. In germline, CDR1 is SQVTM, CDR2 ANQGSEA.